This T cell receptor beta chain was sequenced in a study of PD-1 blockade in classical Hodgkin lymphoma. Turning to this clone: Its target is not known.

Relapse was seen in all patients after autologous stem cell transplantation, and brentuximab vedotin exposure was variable. Germline V CDR1 and CDR2: SEHNR, FQNEAQ (reference sequence). V lost 5 bases and J 8 bases, leaving 21 bases between the germline ends. This CDR3 spans 15 amino acids. Only in-frame clones appear in the TCRdb table, and some are missing; sequencing was by immunoSEQ multiplex PCR. The sample lists some 64,000 clones; 80% to 90% were seen once. Study-wide results and caveats: Lower baseline TCR diversity marked trial partial responders and progressors. As was reported, newly diagnosed patients showed lower baseline TCR diversity than healthy donors did.

The chain has TRBV7-9 and TRBJ1-2; no reliable D call. This receptor was obtained from a human donor with classical Hodgkin lymphoma. The sequencing used peripheral blood mononuclear cells (PBMCs), collected at baseline. This chain's CDR3 is CASSLYMDYSAGYTF. The CDR3 region has the DNA TGTGCCAGCAGCCTCTATATGGATTATTCTGCGGGCTACACCTTC.